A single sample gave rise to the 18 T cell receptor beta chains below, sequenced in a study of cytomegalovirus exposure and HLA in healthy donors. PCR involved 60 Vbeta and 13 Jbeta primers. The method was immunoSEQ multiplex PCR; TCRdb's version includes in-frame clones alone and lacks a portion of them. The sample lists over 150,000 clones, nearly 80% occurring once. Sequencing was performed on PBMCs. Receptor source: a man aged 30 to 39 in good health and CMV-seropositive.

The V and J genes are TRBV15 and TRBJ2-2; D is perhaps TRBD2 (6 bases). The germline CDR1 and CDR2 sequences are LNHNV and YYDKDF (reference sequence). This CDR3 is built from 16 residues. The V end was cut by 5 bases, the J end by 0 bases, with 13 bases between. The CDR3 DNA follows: TGTGCCACCAGCGAGTGGGGGGAAACGAACACCGGGGAGCTGTTTTTT. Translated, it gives CATSEWGETNTGELFF.

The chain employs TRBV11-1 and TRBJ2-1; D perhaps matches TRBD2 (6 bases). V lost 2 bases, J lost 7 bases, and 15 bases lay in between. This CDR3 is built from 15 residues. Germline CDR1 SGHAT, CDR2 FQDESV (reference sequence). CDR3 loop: CASSLIRGLLNEQFF. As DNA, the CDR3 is TGTGCCAGCAGCTTAATCCGGGGGTTATTGAATGAGCAGTTCTTC.

CDR3 nucleotide sequence: TGTGCCAGCAGCACGACGTTGGGTTTGGGCCCTGGGGCCAACGTCCTGACTTTC. Residues: CASSTTLGLGPGANVLTF. V gene TRBV7-9 combines with J gene TRBJ2-6; no clear D gene. V was cut by 5 bases and J by 2 bases, with 19 bases left in between. CDR1 and CDR2 (germline): SEHNR, FQNEAQ (reference sequence). The CDR3 consists of 18 residues.

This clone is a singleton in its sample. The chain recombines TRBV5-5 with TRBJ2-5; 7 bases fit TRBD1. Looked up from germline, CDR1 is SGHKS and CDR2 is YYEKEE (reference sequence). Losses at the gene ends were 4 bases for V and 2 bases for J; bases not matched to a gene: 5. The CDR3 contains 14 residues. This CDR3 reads CASSEGQIQETQYF. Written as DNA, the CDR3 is TGTGCCAGCAGCGAGGGACAGATACAAGAGACCCAGTACTTC.

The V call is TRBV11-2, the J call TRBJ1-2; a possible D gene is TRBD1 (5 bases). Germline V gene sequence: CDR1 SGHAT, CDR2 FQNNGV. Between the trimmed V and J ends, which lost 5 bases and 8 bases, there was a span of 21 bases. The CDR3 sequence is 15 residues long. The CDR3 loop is CASSPDVGGTRGYTF. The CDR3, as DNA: TGTGCCAGCAGCCCGGACGTCGGGGGTACTCGGGGCTACACCTTC.

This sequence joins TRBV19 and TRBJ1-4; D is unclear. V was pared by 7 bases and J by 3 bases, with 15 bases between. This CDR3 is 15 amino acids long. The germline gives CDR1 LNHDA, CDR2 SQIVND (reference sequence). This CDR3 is CASNYRDGPNEKLFF. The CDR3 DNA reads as TGTGCCAGTAACTACCGGGATGGCCCTAATGAAAAACTGTTTTTT. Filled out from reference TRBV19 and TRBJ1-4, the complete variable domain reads DGGITQSPKYLFRKEGQNVTLSCEQNLNHDAMYWYRQDPGQGLRLIYYSQIVNDFQKGDIAEGYSVSREKKESFPLTVTSAQKNPTAFYLCASNYRDGPNEKLFFGSGTQLSVL.

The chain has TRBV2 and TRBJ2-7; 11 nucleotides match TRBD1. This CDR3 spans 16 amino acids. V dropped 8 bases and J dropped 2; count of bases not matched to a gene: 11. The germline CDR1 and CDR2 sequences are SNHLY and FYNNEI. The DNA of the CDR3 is TGTGCCAGCGTCCCCGGGACAGGGGGTTCCCCCTACGAGCAGTACTTC. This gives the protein CASVPGTGGSPYEQYF.

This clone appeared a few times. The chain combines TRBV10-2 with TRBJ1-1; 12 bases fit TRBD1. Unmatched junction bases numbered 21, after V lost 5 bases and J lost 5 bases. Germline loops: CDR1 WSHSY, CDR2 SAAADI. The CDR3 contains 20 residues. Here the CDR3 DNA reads TGCGCCAGCAGTCCGGCCACCAAGTCCCGGGACAGGGGGCTTTGGACTGAAGCTTTCTTT. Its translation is CASSPATKSRDRGLWTEAFF.

The CDR3 here is CASSPEGVADTQYF. The CDR3 nucleotides read TGTGCCAGCAGCCCGGAGGGAGTTGCAGATACGCAGTATTTT. The chain employs TRBV5-4 and TRBJ2-3; D is possibly TRBD2 (6 bases). The CDR3 spans 14 residues. Germline CDR1 SGHNT, CDR2 YYREEE (reference sequence). V lost 4 bases and J 4 bases, leaving 13 bases between the germline ends.

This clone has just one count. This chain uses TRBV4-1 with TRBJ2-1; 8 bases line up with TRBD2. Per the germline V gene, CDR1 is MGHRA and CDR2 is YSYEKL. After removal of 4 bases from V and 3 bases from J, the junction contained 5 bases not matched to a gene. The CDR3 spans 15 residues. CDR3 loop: CASSPTSARYNEQFF. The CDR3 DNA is TGCGCCAGCAGCCCGACTAGCGCCCGCTACAATGAGCAGTTCTTC.

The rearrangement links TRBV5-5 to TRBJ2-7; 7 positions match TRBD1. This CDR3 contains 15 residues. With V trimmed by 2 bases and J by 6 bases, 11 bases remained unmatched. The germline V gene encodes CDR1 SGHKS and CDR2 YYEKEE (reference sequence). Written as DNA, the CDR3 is TGTGCCAGCAGCTTCAGTAACGACAGGGTTGGCGAGCAGTACTTC. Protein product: CASSFSNDRVGEQYF. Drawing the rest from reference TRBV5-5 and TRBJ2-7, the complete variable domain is DAGVTQSPTHLIKTRGQQVTLRCSPISGHKSVSWYQQVLGQGPQFIFQYYEKEERGRGNFPDRFSARQFPNYSSELNVNALLLGDSALYLCASSFSNDRVGEQYFGPGTRLTVT.

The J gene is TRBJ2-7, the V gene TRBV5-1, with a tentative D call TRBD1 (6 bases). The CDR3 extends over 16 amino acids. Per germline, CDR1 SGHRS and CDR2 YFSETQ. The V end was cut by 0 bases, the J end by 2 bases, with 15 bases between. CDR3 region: CASSLEGTRSTYEQYF. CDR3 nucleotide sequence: TGCGCCAGCAGCTTGGAGGGGACACGGTCTACCTACGAGCAGTACTTC.

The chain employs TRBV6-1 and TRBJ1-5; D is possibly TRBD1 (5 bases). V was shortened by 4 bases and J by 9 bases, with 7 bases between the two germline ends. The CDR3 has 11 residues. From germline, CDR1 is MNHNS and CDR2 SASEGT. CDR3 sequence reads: CASSATGPQHF. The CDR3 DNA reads TGTGCCAGCAGTGCTACAGGGCCCCAGCATTTT.

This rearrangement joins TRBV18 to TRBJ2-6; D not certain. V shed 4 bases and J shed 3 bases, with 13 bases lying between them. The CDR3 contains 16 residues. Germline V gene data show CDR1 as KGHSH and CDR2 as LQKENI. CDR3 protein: CASSQLPGVGANVLTF. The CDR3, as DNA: TGTGCCAGCTCACAATTGCCCGGTGTTGGGGCCAACGTCCTGACTTTC.

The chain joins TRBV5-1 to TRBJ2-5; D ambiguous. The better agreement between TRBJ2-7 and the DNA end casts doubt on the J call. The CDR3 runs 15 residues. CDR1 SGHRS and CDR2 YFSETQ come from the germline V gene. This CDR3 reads CASSSDSNPDYEQYF. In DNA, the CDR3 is TGCGCCAGCAGCTCTGATTCTAACCCCGACTACGAGCAGTACTTC.

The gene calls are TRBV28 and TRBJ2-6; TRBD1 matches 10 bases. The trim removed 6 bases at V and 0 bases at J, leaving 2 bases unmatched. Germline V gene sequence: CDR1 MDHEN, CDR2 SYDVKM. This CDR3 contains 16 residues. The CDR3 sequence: CASRGTGASGANVLTF. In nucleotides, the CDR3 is TGTGCCAGCAGGGGGACAGGGGCCTCTGGGGCCAACGTCCTGACTTTC.

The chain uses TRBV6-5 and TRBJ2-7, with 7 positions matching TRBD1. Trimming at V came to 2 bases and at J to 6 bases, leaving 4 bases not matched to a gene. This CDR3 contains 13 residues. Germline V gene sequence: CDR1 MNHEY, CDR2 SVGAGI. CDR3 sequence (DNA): TGTGCCAGCAGTTACCGACAGGGCTCCGAGCAGTACTTC. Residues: CASSYRQGSEQYF.

This CDR3 reads CASSDSALGTGGFNEQFF. The CDR3 nucleotides are TGTGCCAGCAGTGATTCGGCCCTGGGTACAGGGGGTTTTAATGAGCAGTTCTTC. The rearrangement links TRBV2 to TRBJ2-1; 8 nucleotides align to TRBD1. The CDR3 length is 18 residues. V was clipped by 3 bases and J by 7 bases; unmatched bases: 17. Germline V CDR1 and CDR2: SNHLY, FYNNEI.